What follows are 31 T cell receptor beta chains derived from one specimen sequenced in a study of somatic mutations in cytotoxic T cells in rheumatoid arthritis. Measured with immunoSEQ multiplex PCR; TCRdb has only the in-frame clones, and not every one. The sample gives around 20,000 clones, roughly 80% of which show up once; around a fifth is in the top ten. The specimen sequenced was CD8+ T cells sorted from blood. These receptor sequences come from a woman aged 60-70 years in good health.

This chain links TRBV5-4 with TRBJ2-7, with 8 bases lining up with TRBD2. The junction had 4 bases not matched to a gene; V was cut back by 5 bases and J by 6 bases. Germline V gives CDR1 SGHNT, CDR2 YYREEE (reference sequence). This CDR3 is 12 amino acids long. The CDR3 sequence: CASRAGVGEQYF. The DNA of the CDR3 is TGTGCCAGCAGAGCGGGGGTCGGCGAGCAGTACTTC.

This clone turned up a few times. This chain links TRBV7-6 with TRBJ2-7, with D possibly matching TRBD2 (6 bases). The CDR3 contains 16 residues. V lost 4 bases to trimming and J lost 5 bases, with 21 bases between them. Germline CDR1 reads SGHVS; CDR2 reads FNYEAQ. The CDR3 DNA reads TGTGCCAGCAGCTCCACCGCGGGACTGGGGGAAGACGAGCAGTACTTC. Translated: CASSSTAGLGEDEQYF.

This chain connects TRBV7-8 to TRBJ2-1; 10 positions match TRBD1. The V and J ends lost 5 bases and 6 bases, in that order; junction bases with no gene match: 7. CDR1 is SGHVS and CDR2 is FQNEAQ in the germline V gene. The CDR3 totals 15 residues. The CDR3 reads CASSDRQGAFNEQFF. CDR3 sequence (DNA): TGTGCCAGCAGCGACAGACAGGGGGCCTTCAATGAGCAGTTCTTC.

The CDR3 reads CASSELAVGSYEQYF. CDR3 bases: TGTGCCAGCAGTGAACTGGCAGTAGGCTCCTACGAGCAGTACTTC. The V and J genes are TRBV6-1 and TRBJ2-7; D is uncertain. The CDR3 length is 15 residues. The germline CDR1 and CDR2 sequences are MNHNS and SASEGT. The V and J ends lost 2 bases and 0 bases respectively, with 11 bases between them.

This clone appeared a few times. This rearrangement joins TRBV27 to TRBJ2-1; D is possibly TRBD1 or TRBD2 (5 bases each). The CDR3 loop spans 16 amino acids. V shed 6 bases and J shed 0 bases, with 15 bases lying between them. The germline CDR1 and CDR2 sequences are MNHEY and SMNVEV (reference sequence). CDR3 coding DNA: TGTGCCAGCAGAGATCTGGGGGACCCCTCCTACAATGAGCAGTTCTTC. Translation gives CASRDLGDPSYNEQFF.

In the case of this clone: Other nucleotide sequences in the sample specify the same CDR3. V is TRBV27 and J is TRBJ1-1; D is possibly TRBD1 (5 bases). Germline CDR1 reads MNHEY; CDR2 reads SMNVEV (reference sequence). This CDR3 is 14 amino acids long. V lost 3 bases and J lost 2, with 10 bases in between. CDR3 protein: CASSLRGGNTEAFF. In DNA form, the CDR3 reads TGTGCCAGCAGTTTGCGGGGGGGAAACACTGAAGCTTTCTTT.

The chain carries TRBV2 and TRBJ2-3, with D perhaps matching TRBD1 (6 bases). CDR1 and CDR2 from the germline V gene are SNHLY and FYNNEI. Trimming left V 1 base short and J 1 base short, with 9 bases between. CDR3 size: 15 residues. CDR3: CASSEEDRGTDTQYF. The CDR3 coding sequence is TGTGCCAGCAGTGAAGAGGACAGAGGCACAGATACGCAGTATTTT.

On this clone itself: The CDR3 does not end in the conserved phenylalanine or tryptophan, so this is likely a read error. The DNA is omitted, as the CDR3 cannot be located on it reliably, and the CDR3 follows TCRdb's listing. This chain links TRBV5-6 with TRBJ1-1. Ends included, the CDR3 has 13 residues. Looked up from germline, CDR1 is SGHDT and CDR2 is YYEEEE. This chain's CDR3 is CASSRGGGPPLFS.

V usage is TRBV6-1 and J usage is TRBJ2-7; TRBD2 matches 9 bases. Germline CDR1 is MNHNS and CDR2 is SASEGT. There are 15 residues in the CDR3. The V and J ends lost 0 bases and 5 bases, in that order; junction bases with no gene match: 5. The CDR3, as DNA: TGTGCCAGCAGTGAAGCGAGTAGCGGGAGCCACGAGCAGTACTTC. Translated, it gives CASSEASSGSHEQYF.

CDR3 in DNA: TGTGCCAGTATGGGCCAGGGGATCTACGAGCAGTACTTC. This gives the protein CASMGQGIYEQYF. The chain employs TRBV19 and TRBJ2-7; tentatively, D is TRBD1 (6 bases). The CDR3 sequence is 13 residues long. Germline-derived CDR1 and CDR2 are LNHDA and SQIVND (reference sequence). With 7 bases removed from V and 3 bases from J, the gap between germline ends came to 13 bases.

The V gene is TRBV6-6, the J gene TRBJ1-1, with D perhaps matching TRBD1 (6 bases). Trimming shortened V by 5 bases and J by 4 bases, and 11 bases separated the two germline ends. CDR1 is MNHNY and CDR2 is SVGAGI in the germline V gene (reference sequence). The CDR3 spans 13 residues. The CDR3 sequence: CASSQGRGTEAFF. The DNA of the CDR3 is TGTGCCAGCAGTCAGGGGCGAGGCACTGAAGCTTTCTTT.

CDR3 nucleotides: TGTGCCAGCATCCCCGGGACTAGCGGGAGAGATGAGCAGTTCTTC. Its translation: CASIPGTSGRDEQFF. The chain carries TRBV27 and TRBJ2-1; 14 positions agree with TRBD2. This CDR3 spans 15 amino acids. V lost 7 bases and J lost 8; bases outside the gene matches: 7. Per germline, CDR1 MNHEY and CDR2 SMNVEV (reference sequence).

In DNA, the CDR3 is TGTGCCAGCAGCCATGCCGGGGGGACTGAAGCTTTCTTT. As protein: CASSHAGGTEAFF. The chain joins TRBV5-5 to TRBJ1-1, with TRBD1 as a possible D gene (5 bases). CDR3 size: 13 residues. The ends were cut back, 4 bases at V and 5 bases at J, with 12 bases in the middle. Per germline, CDR1 SGHKS and CDR2 YYEKEE (reference sequence).

This clone was observed a handful of times. The J gene is TRBJ1-2, the V gene TRBV7-9; D remains ambiguous. With 2 bases removed from V and 3 bases from J, the gap between germline ends came to 4 bases. CDR1 SEHNR and CDR2 FQNEAQ come from the germline V gene (reference sequence). The CDR3 has 12 amino acids. The CDR3 coding sequence is TGTGCCAGCAGCTTAATCCACTATGGCTACACCTTC. Amino acids: CASSLIHYGYTF.

The chain links TRBV6-4 to TRBJ2-3; TRBD2 agrees at 8 bases. This CDR3 has 16 residues. The junction had 5 bases not matched to a gene; V was cut back by 2 bases and J by 1 base. CDR1 is MRHNA, CDR2 SNTAGT, per germline. The CDR3 nucleotides read TGTGCCAGCAGTGACGGGAGCGGGGGCGGCACAGATACGCAGTATTTT. Its protein is CASSDGSGGGTDTQYF.

This clone came up a few times. This sequence joins TRBV2 and TRBJ1-1; D remains ambiguous. CDR3 length: 12 residues. V lost 5 bases and J 4 bases, leaving 8 bases between the germline ends. Germline V gene lookup returns CDR1 SNHLY and CDR2 FYNNEI. This CDR3 is CASSPRPTEAFF. In DNA, the CDR3 is TGTGCCAGCAGTCCCAGGCCCACTGAAGCTTTCTTT.

The rearrangement uses TRBV5-4 and TRBJ2-1; D possibly corresponds to TRBD2 (6 bases). V lost 4 bases and J 2 bases, leaving 19 bases between the germline ends. CDR3 length: 17 amino acids. CDR1 and CDR2 from the germline V gene are SGHNT and YYREEE (reference sequence). This CDR3 is CASSVSPYSGPYNEQFF. Written as DNA, the CDR3 is TGTGCCAGCAGCGTTTCCCCTTATAGCGGACCCTACAATGAGCAGTTCTTC.

The CDR3 spells CASSLGGSGSYNEQFF. The CDR3 DNA follows: TGCGCCAGCAGCTTGGGAGGGTCAGGGAGTTACAATGAGCAGTTCTTC. This chain joins TRBV5-1 and TRBJ2-1; perhaps D is TRBD1 or TRBD2 (5 bases each). V gave up 0 bases and J gave up 4 bases, with 14 bases separating them. The CDR3 contains 16 residues. Germline values: CDR1 SGHRS, CDR2 YFSETQ.

The rearrangement uses TRBV27 and TRBJ1-2; 8 nucleotides line up with TRBD1. J was trimmed by 5 bases and V by 6 bases; bases with no gene match: 2. Germline CDR1 reads MNHEY; CDR2 reads SMNVEV (reference sequence). This CDR3 region has 12 residues. This CDR3 is CASSTGGYGYTF. As DNA, the CDR3 is TGTGCCAGCAGCACAGGGGGTTATGGCTACACCTTC.

This chain uses TRBV4-1 with TRBJ1-2; 9 bases fit TRBD1. V was clipped by 1 base and J by 5 bases; unmatched bases: 8. The CDR3 runs to 16 residues. CDR1 is MGHRA and CDR2 is YSYEKL in the germline V gene. CDR3 in DNA: TGCGCCAGCAGCCAAGGGGGGGACAGGGTTACTTATGGCTACACCTTC. As protein: CASSQGGDRVTYGYTF.

The rearrangement uses TRBV6-5 and TRBJ2-7, with TRBD1 matching 7 bases. In germline, CDR1 is MNHEY, CDR2 SVGAGI. V lost 5 bases to trimming and J lost 2 bases; unmatched junction nucleotides: 6. The CDR3 runs 14 residues. CDR3 sequence: CASSSRDSTYEQYF. CDR3 nucleotides: TGTGCCAGCAGTAGCCGGGACAGTACCTACGAGCAGTACTTC.

The chain couples TRBV19 to TRBJ1-5, with D tentatively TRBD1 (5 bases). Looked up from germline, CDR1 is LNHDA and CDR2 is SQIVND (reference sequence). V was clipped by 4 bases and J by 3 bases, with 19 bases between them. The CDR3 runs 17 residues. The DNA for the CDR3 is TGTGCCAGTAGTACCACCAGGGAACTTTTCTTCAATCAGCCCCAGCATTTT. Translation: CASSTTRELFFNQPQHF.

The V and J genes are TRBV9 and TRBJ2-1; 10 positions match TRBD2. Germline V gene data show CDR1 as SGDLS and CDR2 as YYNGEE. This CDR3 region has 16 residues. The J segment lost 9 bases and the V segment lost 0 bases, leaving 9 bases of the junction unmatched. CDR3 residues: CASSVGSGRGTAEQFF. The DNA for the CDR3 is TGTGCCAGCAGCGTAGGGAGCGGGAGGGGGACGGCTGAGCAGTTCTTC. Variable domain in full (rest from reference TRBV9 and TRBJ2-1): DSGVTQTPKHLITATGQRVTLRCSPRSGDLSVYWYQQSLDQGLQFLIQYYNGEERAKGNILERFSAQQFPDLHSELNLSSLELGDSALYFCASSVGSGRGTAEQFFGPGTRLTVL.

This clone was seen once. The J gene is TRBJ2-1, the V gene TRBV7-6; D not certain. CDR1 is SGHVS and CDR2 is FNYEAQ in the germline V gene. This CDR3 has 14 residues. V shed 1 base and J shed 6 bases, with 10 bases lying between them. The CDR3 coding sequence is TGTGCCAGCAGCTTAGACGCGGACCGCAATGAGCAGTTCTTC. Residues: CASSLDADRNEQFF. Full variable domain (remainder filled in from reference TRBV7-6 and TRBJ2-1): GAGVSQSPRYKVTKRGQDVALRCDPISGHVSLYWYRQALGQGPEFLTYFNYEAQQDKSGLPNDRFSAERPEGSISTLTIQRTEQRDSAMYRCASSLDADRNEQFFGPGTRLTVL.

This clone is a singleton in its sample. The chain employs TRBV5-1 and TRBJ2-7; D is possibly TRBD2 (5 bases). This CDR3 region has 11 residues. Germline V lookup: CDR1 SGHRS, CDR2 YFSETQ. The V end was cut by 0 bases, the J end by 7 bases, with 5 bases between. Written as DNA, the CDR3 is TGCGCCAGCAGCTTGGGAGGGGAGCAGTACTTC. It codes for CASSLGGEQYF.

The chain recombines TRBV30 with TRBJ1-1; TRBD1 aligns across 8 bases. Unmatched junction bases numbered 9, after V lost 7 bases and J lost 2 bases. The CDR3 consists of 14 residues. Germline CDR1 is GTSNPN and CDR2 is SVGIG (reference sequence). CDR3 DNA sequence: TGTGCCTTGGGACAGGAGTCTTTTAACACTGAAGCTTTCTTT. Its translation is CALGQESFNTEAFF.

The J gene is TRBJ2-3, the V gene TRBV11-2, with 15 bases that match TRBD2. Per germline, CDR1 SGHAT and CDR2 FQNNGV. J lost 10 bases, V lost 5 bases, and 4 bases had no gene match. The CDR3 runs to 14 residues. CDR3 in amino acids: CASSRTSGGGAQYF. The CDR3 DNA reads TGTGCCAGCAGCCGGACTAGCGGGGGGGGAGCGCAGTATTTT.

This chain joins TRBV13 and TRBJ1-1, with D unclear. V was shortened by 3 bases and J by 3 bases, with 2 bases between the two germline ends. Germline CDR1 is PRHDT and CDR2 is FYEKMQ (reference sequence). The CDR3 has 11 amino acids. The CDR3 loop reads CASSFDTEAFF. CDR3 DNA sequence: TGTGCCAGCAGCTTCGACACTGAAGCTTTCTTT.

This clone was observed a few times. This chain joins TRBV27 and TRBJ2-7; TRBD1 matches 9 bases. CDR1 is MNHEY and CDR2 is SMNVEV in the germline V gene (reference sequence). With 6 bases clipped from V and 5 bases from J, the junction kept 8 bases outside the gene matches. The CDR3 covers 14 residues. The CDR3 here is CASRADRGWDEQYF. CDR3 nucleotide sequence: TGTGCCAGCAGGGCGGACAGGGGCTGGGACGAGCAGTACTTC.

The table lists this clone with a count of one. V and J are TRBV6-6 and TRBJ2-1; D is unresolved. V lost 8 bases, J lost 4 bases, and 9 bases lay in between. Per germline, CDR1 MNHNY and CDR2 SVGAGI (reference sequence). The CDR3 is 12 residues long. In DNA form, the CDR3 reads TGTGCCAGCGGGAATACTTACAATGAGCAGTTCTTC. Translating it yields CASGNTYNEQFF.

This clone has only one observation. This rearrangement joins TRBV15 to TRBJ1-2, with D unclear. Germline V gene sequence: CDR1 LNHNV, CDR2 YYDKDF (reference sequence). The CDR3 sequence is 15 residues long. Trimming left V 0 bases short and J 0 bases short, with 8 bases between. The CDR3 bases are TGTGCCACCAGCAGAGATCTCGAGTCTAACTATGGCTACACCTTC. Its protein product is CATSRDLESNYGYTF.